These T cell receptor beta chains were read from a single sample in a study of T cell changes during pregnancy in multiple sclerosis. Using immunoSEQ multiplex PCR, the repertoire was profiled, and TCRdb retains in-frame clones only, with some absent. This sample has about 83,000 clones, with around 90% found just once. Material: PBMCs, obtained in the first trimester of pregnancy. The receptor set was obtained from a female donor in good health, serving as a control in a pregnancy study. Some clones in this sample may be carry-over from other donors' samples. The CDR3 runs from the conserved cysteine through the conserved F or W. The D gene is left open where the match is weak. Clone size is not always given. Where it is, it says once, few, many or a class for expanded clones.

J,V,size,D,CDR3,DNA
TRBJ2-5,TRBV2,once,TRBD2,CADKREVGETQYF,TGTGCCGACAAGCGGGAGGTGGGGGAGACCCAGTACTTC
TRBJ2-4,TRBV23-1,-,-,CASSQPVTGQGKNIQYF,TGCGCCAGCAGTCAACCAGTAACGGGACAAGGCAAAAACATTCAGTACTTC
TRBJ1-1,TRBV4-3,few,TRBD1,CASSRWDRGNTEAFF,TGCGCCAGCAGCCGTTGGGACAGGGGGAACACTGAAGCTTTCTTT
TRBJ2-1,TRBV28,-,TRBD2,CASSLNIRALAGSNNEQFF,TGTGCCAGCAGCCTAAATATTAGGGCGCTAGCGGGGTCAAACAATGAGCAGTTCTTC
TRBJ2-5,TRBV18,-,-,CASSPGLQETQYF,TGTGCCAGCTCACCAGGGCTCCAAGAGACCCAGTACTTC
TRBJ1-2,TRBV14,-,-,CASSQVGGSAGYTF,TGTGCCAGCAGCCAAGTCGGGGGGTCCGCTGGCTACACCTTC
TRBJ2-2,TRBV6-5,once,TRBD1,CASSSTGGTGELFF,TGTGCCAGCAGTTCGACAGGGGGGACCGGGGAGCTGTTTTTT
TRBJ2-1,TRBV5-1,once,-,CASSLDGGYSYNEQFF,TGCGCCAGCAGCTTGGACGGCGGGTACTCCTACAATGAGCAGTTCTTC
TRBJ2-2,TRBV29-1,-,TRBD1,CSVGEQGPETGELFF,TGCAGCGTTGGGGAACAGGGGCCAGAGACCGGGGAGCTGTTTTTT
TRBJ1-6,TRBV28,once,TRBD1,CASSLPRYRGYNSPLHF,TGTGCCAGCAGTTTACCCCGCTACAGGGGTTATAATTCACCCCTCCACTTT
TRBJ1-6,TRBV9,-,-,CASSVGAVSSYNSPLHF,TGTGCCAGCAGCGTAGGTGCTGTGAGCTCCTATAATTCACCCCTCCACTTT
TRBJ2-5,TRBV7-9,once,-,CASSLALRETQYF,TGTGCCAGCAGCTTAGCGCTAAGAGAGACCCAGTACTTC
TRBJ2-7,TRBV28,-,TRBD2,CASSRGLAGAEQYF,TGTGCCAGCAGTCGGGGACTAGCGGGAGCCGAGCAGTACTTC
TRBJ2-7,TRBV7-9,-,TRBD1,CASSFPGQEIYEQYF,TGTGCCAGCAGCTTTCCGGGACAGGAGATCTACGAGCAGTACTTC
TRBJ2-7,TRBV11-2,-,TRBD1,CASSLVGTGIYGEQYF,TGTGCCAGCAGCTTAGTTGGGACAGGGATATACGGCGAGCAGTACTTC
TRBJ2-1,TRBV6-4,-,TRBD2,CASSDSNSGGGHEQFF,TGTGCCAGCAGTGACTCGAACAGCGGGGGGGGACATGAGCAGTTCTTC
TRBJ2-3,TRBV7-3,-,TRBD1,CASSLTDRGPDTQYF,TGTGCCAGCAGCTTAACCGACAGGGGACCAGATACGCAGTATTTT
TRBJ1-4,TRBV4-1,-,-,CASSRSGLTGEKLFF,TGCGCCAGCAGCCGATCAGGGCTCACAGGAGAAAAACTGTTTTTT
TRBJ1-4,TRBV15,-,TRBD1,CATSRERQGIGNEKLFF,TGTGCCACCAGCAGAGAGAGACAGGGGATCGGGAATGAAAAACTGTTTTTT
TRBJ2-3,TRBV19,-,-,CASSPRRGIGDTQYF,TGTGCCAGTAGTCCCCGGAGAGGGATCGGAGATACGCAGTATTTT
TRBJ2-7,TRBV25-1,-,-,CASSGTGTPSYEQYF,TGTGCCAGCAGTGGTACCGGGACACCTTCCTACGAGCAGTACTTC
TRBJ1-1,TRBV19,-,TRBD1,CASIDAGGSDEAFF,TGTGCCAGTATCGACGCAGGGGGATCCGATGAAGCTTTCTTT
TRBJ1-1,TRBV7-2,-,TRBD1,CASRSRDSAGVTEAFF,TGTGCCAGCAGGTCCCGGGACAGCGCTGGGGTCACTGAAGCTTTCTTT
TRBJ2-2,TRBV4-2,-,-,CASSQGAGDTGELFF,TGTGCCAGCAGCCAAGGGGCAGGGGACACCGGGGAGCTGTTTTTT
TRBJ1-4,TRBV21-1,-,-,CASFGQGLGEKLFF,TGTGCCAGCTTTGGACAGGGTTTGGGGGAAAAACTGTTTTTT
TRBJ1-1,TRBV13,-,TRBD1,CASSLRHRGNTEAFF,TGTGCCAGCAGCTTACGCCACAGGGGGAACACTGAAGCTTTCTTT
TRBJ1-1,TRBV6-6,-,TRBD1,CASSYGTGLGTEAFF,TGTGCCAGCAGTTACGGGACAGGGCTCGGCACTGAAGCTTTCTTT
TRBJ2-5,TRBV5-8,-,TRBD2,CASSPGTSRAETQYF,TGTGCCAGCAGCCCAGGGACTAGCAGGGCGGAGACCCAGTACTTC
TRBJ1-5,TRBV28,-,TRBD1,CASRSDRGSQPQHF,TGTGCCAGCAGGTCCGACAGGGGGAGTCAGCCCCAGCATTTT
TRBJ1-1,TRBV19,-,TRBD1,CASSTHLGTGMNTEAFF,TGTGCCAGTAGTACCCATCTCGGGACAGGAATGAACACTGAAGCTTTCTTT
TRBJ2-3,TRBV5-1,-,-,CASSLSGDHTQYF,TGCGCCAGCAGCCTCTCAGGGGATCATACGCAGTATTTT
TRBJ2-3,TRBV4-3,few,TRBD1,CASSPSGTGTPDTQYF,TGCGCCAGCAGCCCGAGCGGGACAGGGACCCCAGATACGCAGTATTTT
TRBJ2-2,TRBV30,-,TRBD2,CAWSGLAHTLSGELFF,TGTGCCTGGAGTGGACTAGCCCATACCCTATCCGGGGAGCTGTTTTTT
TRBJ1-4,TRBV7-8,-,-,CASSFIGQGNEKLFF,TGTGCCAGCAGCTTCATTGGGCAGGGGAATGAAAAACTGTTTTTT
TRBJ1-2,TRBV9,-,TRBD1,CASSGTGVNYGYTF,TGTGCCAGCAGCGGTACAGGGGTTAACTATGGCTACACCTTC
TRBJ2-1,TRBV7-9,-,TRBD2,CASSLGGTSLANEQFF,TGTGCCAGCAGCTTAGGTGGGACTAGTTTAGCCAATGAGCAGTTCTTC
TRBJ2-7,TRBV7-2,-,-,CASSLVGGPYEQYF,TGTGCCAGCAGCTTAGTTGGCGGGCCCTACGAGCAGTACTTC
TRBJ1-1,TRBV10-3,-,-,CAISEVDSEAFF,TGTGCCATCAGTGAGGTAGATTCCGAAGCTTTCTTT
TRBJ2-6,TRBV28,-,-,CASSPPTSSGANVLTF,TGTGCCAGCAGTCCCCCAACAAGCTCTGGGGCCAACGTCCTGACTTTC
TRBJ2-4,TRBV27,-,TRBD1,CASSPVDRGWQGNIQYF,TGTGCCAGCAGTCCCGTTGACAGGGGTTGGCAGGGTAACATTCAGTACTTC
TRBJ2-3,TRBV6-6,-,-,CASSLGGLAITDTQYF,TGTGCCAGCAGTTTAGGTGGTCTAGCGATAACAGATACGCAGTATTTT
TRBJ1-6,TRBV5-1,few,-,CARRTDSYNSPLHF,TGCGCCAGACGGACAGACTCCTATAATTCACCCCTCCACTTT
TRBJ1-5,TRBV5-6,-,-,CASSRRGQPTQPQHF,TGTGCCAGCAGCAGAAGGGGACAACCTACTCAGCCCCAGCATTTT
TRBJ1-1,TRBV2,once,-,CASIGGPTEAFF,TGTGCCAGCATTGGAGGGCCTACTGAAGCTTTCTTT
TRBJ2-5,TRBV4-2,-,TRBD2,CASSQELAGGPRLETQYF,TGTGCCAGCAGCCAAGAGCTAGCGGGAGGGCCGCGGTTGGAGACCCAGTACTTC
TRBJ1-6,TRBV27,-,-,CASSHRGVGSYNSPLHF,TGTGCCAGCAGTCACCGGGGGGTGGGCTCCTATAATTCACCCCTCCACTTT
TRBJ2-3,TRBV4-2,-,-,CASSQESGSTDTQYF,TGTGCCAGCAGCCAAGAAAGCGGTTCAACAGATACGCAGTATTTT
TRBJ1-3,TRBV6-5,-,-,CASSYLKPRNTIYF,TGTGCCAGCAGTTACTTGAAGCCTAGAAACACCATATATTTT
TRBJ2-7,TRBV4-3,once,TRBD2,CASSQGGGYEQYF,TGCGCCAGCAGCCAAGGGGGGGGGTACGAGCAGTACTTC
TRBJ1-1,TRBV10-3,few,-,CAISDGRDEAFF,TGTGCCATCAGTGATGGGAGGGATGAAGCTTTCTTT
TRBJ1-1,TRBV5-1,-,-,CASSRQMNTEAFF,TGCGCCAGCAGCCGACAGATGAACACTGAAGCTTTCTTT
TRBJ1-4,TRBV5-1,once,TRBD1,CASSLGTGGSNEKLFF,TGCGCCAGCAGCTTGGGGACAGGGGGCTCGAATGAAAAACTGTTTTTT
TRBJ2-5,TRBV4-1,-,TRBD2,CASSQVGLAQETQYF,TGCGCCAGCAGCCAAGTGGGACTAGCTCAAGAGACCCAGTACTTC